The rows below give T cell receptor beta chains drawn from one sample of a study of T cells in Graves' hyperthyroidism and ophthalmopathy. TCRdb analysed the multiplex PCR reads with MiXCR anew, one entry per CDR3 protein. The sample yields some 510,000 distinct CDR3 sequences, around 21% seen once. What was sequenced was blood. These receptor sequences come from a man between 18 and 35 years old with Graves' hyperthyroidism. Each CDR3 is given with its conserved first and last residue. The order of the fields is J gene, V gene, D gene, clone size, CDR3 protein, CDR3 DNA. A D gene is named only where the DNA matches it firmly. Where a row states a size, it is once, few, many or the class of an expanded clone; other rows omit it.

>TRBJ2-7|TRBV7-8|TRBD2|few
CASSSTTLLAGGSGEQYF
TGTGCCAGCAGCTCAACTACCCTACTAGCGGGGGGTTCGGGGGAGCAGTACTTC
>TRBJ2-7|TRBV25-1|TRBD1|-
CASEGQESYEQYF
TGTGCCAGCGAGGGACAGGAATCCTACGAGCAGTACTTC
>TRBJ2-7|TRBV6-2/TRBV6-3|TRBD1|many
CASSSTGGGSYEQYF
TGTGCCAGCAGCTCGACAGGGGGCGGATCCTACGAGCAGTACTTC
>TRBJ2-7|TRBV12-3/TRBV12-4|-|many
CASSLGGAEDEQYF
TGTGCCAGCAGTTTAGGCGGGGCAGAGGACGAGCAGTACTTC
>TRBJ2-7|TRBV6-2/TRBV6-3|-|many
CASVPRARGSYEQYF
TGTGCCAGCGTCCCCCGGGCAAGGGGATCCTACGAGCAGTACTTC
>TRBJ1-2|TRBV20-1|-|-
CSASSPGDTGRYGYTF
TGCAGTGCTTCCTCACCCGGGGACACCGGTCGTTATGGCTACACCTTC
>TRBJ2-7|TRBV7-8|TRBD1|many
CASSMGQTYEQYF
TGTGCCAGCAGCATGGGACAGACCTACGAGCAGTACTTC
>TRBJ1-2|TRBV28|-|many
CASSPPGPIYGYTF
TGTGCCAGCAGTCCGCCGGGACCGATCTATGGCTACACCTTC
>TRBJ2-7|TRBV28|-|many
CASLKEDEQYF
TGTGCCAGCCTCAAAGAAGACGAGCAGTACTTC
>TRBJ2-4|TRBV20-1|TRBD2|-
CSASGGGNIQYF
TGCAGTGCTAGCGGCGGGGGAAACATTCAGTACTTC
>TRBJ1-3|TRBV28|-|many
CASSFKGIAGNTIYF
TGTGCCAGCAGTTTCAAGGGAATCGCTGGAAACACCATATATTTT
>TRBJ1-3|TRBV6-1|-|many
CAIQASYGNTIYF
TGTGCCATCCAAGCAAGTTATGGAAACACCATATATTTT
>TRBJ1-1|TRBV5-1|-|-
CGSSFGGNTEAFF
TGCGGCAGCAGCTTTGGAGGGAACACTGAAGCTTTCTTT
>TRBJ1-1|TRBV5-6|TRBD1|-
CASSRQGAATEAFF
TGTGCCAGCAGCAGACAGGGGGCGGCGACTGAAGCTTTCTTT
>TRBJ2-5|TRBV28|-|few
CASSLMVETQYF
TGTGCCAGCAGTTTAATGGTCGAGACCCAGTACTTC
>TRBJ1-2|TRBV15|-|many
CATSRDFSGYTF
TGTGCCACCAGCAGAGATTTTAGTGGCTACACCTTC
>TRBJ2-7|TRBV5-1|-|many
CASGGGGAYSYEQYF
TGCGCCAGCGGGGGTGGCGGGGCCTACTCCTACGAGCAGTACTTC
>TRBJ2-7|TRBV20-1|TRBD1|few
CSARDWDRASYEQYF
TGCAGTGCTAGAGATTGGGACAGGGCTTCCTACGAGCAGTACTTC
>TRBJ2-5|TRBV18|TRBD2|many
CASSPRIGLAEETQYF
TGTGCCAGCTCACCACGGATTGGACTAGCGGAAGAGACCCAGTACTTC
>TRBJ2-7|TRBV6-5|-|many
CASSMKTEQYF
TGTGCCAGCAGTATGAAGACCGAGCAGTACTTC
>TRBJ1-1|TRBV2|-|many
CASKVLWSTEAFF
TGTGCCAGCAAGGTTTTATGGAGTACTGAAGCTTTCTTT
>TRBJ2-7|TRBV2|-|many
CASRETGLSYEQYF
TGTGCCAGCAGGGAAACAGGCCTCTCCTACGAGCAGTACTTC
>TRBJ2-7|TRBV12-3/TRBV12-4|TRBD1|many
CASRSGQGSYEQYF
TGTGCCAGCAGATCCGGACAGGGATCTTACGAGCAGTACTTC
>TRBJ1-3|TRBV6-5|-|many
CASSYRSRGNTIYF
TGTGCCAGCAGTTATAGGAGCCGGGGAAACACCATATATTTT
>TRBJ2-7|TRBV6-1|-|many
CASSERGLEQYF
TGTGCCAGCAGTGAAAGAGGCCTCGAGCAGTACTTC
>TRBJ1-1|TRBV27|-|-
CASSWGDLDTEAFF
TGTGCCAGCAGTTGGGGGGACCTGGACACTGAAGCTTTCTTT
>TRBJ2-7|TRBV28|-|-
CATGRGLPDEQYF
TGTGCCACCGGGCGGGGTCTTCCGGACGAGCAGTACTTC
>TRBJ2-5|TRBV6-2/TRBV6-3|-|many
CASRQTEVGGTQYF
TGTGCCAGCAGACAAACCGAGGTGGGGGGGACCCAGTACTTC
>TRBJ2-7|TRBV5-1|-|-
CASSLGQPSRYEQYF
TGCGCCAGCAGCTTGGGACAACCCTCTCGATACGAGCAGTACTTC
>TRBJ1-1|TRBV30|-|-
CAWSIAANTEAFF
TGTGCCTGGAGCATAGCTGCGAACACTGAAGCTTTCTTT
>TRBJ2-7|TRBV12-3/TRBV12-4|TRBD2|many
CASSFRSGGGYEQYF
TGTGCCAGCAGTTTTCGTAGCGGGGGAGGATACGAGCAGTACTTC
>TRBJ2-7|TRBV7-6|TRBD2|-
CASSLKGVAGPFSYEQYF
TGTGCCAGCAGCTTAAAGGGCGTAGCGGGACCCTTCTCCTACGAGCAGTACTTC